A selection of T cell receptor beta chains follows, all from one sample in a study of radiotherapy plus CTLA-4 blockade in lung cancer. Profiled with immunoSEQ multiplex PCR; TCRdb holds only in-frame clones, not every one. Here the sample spans about 45,000 clones, approximately 62% being singletons. The source material was peripheral blood, sampled from a patient treated with radiotherapy plus ipilimumab. The receptors come from a human donor with non-small cell lung cancer who had a partial response to radiotherapy plus ipilimumab. Each CDR3 is given with its conserved first and last residue. D genes are given only for firm matches. Clone sizes are given selectively: once, few, many, or a class where the clone is expanded.

size	V	J	D	DNA	CDR3
NA	TRBV9	TRBJ2-7	TRBD2	TGTGCCAGCAGCGAAGGCGCGGGAGAAGGCTCTTGGGAGCAGTACTTC	CASSEGAGEGSWEQYF
once	TRBV30	TRBJ1-2	NA	TGTGCCTGGACCCCGGGAGAGTATGGCTACACCTTC	CAWTPGEYGYTF
NA	TRBV2	TRBJ2-5	TRBD1	TGTGCCAGCAGCGGATTGGGACAGGGGTTGGGGGAGCAGTACTTC	CASSGLGQGLGEQYF
few	TRBV7-6	TRBJ2-7	NA	TGTGCCAGCAGCTTGACAGAGGGGGCCTACGAGCAGTACTTC	CASSLTEGAYEQYF
NA	TRBV9	TRBJ2-1	NA	TGTGCCAGCAGCCCCCGGGAGAATGAGCAGTTCTTC	CASSPRENEQFF
many	TRBV19	TRBJ2-7	NA	TGTGCCAGTAGTATAGTCCATTATAGCGGCGAGCAGTACTTC	CASSIVHYSGEQYF
NA	TRBV10-3	TRBJ2-3	TRBD2	TGTGCCATCAGTGAGACTAGCGGGATCACAGATACGCAGTATTTT	CAISETSGITDTQYF
NA	TRBV6-5	TRBJ1-2	NA	TGTGCCAGCAGCTCCCGACTGGATGGCTACACCTTC	CASSSRLDGYTF
NA	TRBV2	TRBJ1-2	NA	TGTGCCAGCAGGCGTACCCTTGGCTACACCTTC	CASRRTLGYTF
NA	TRBV19	TRBJ1-2	NA	TGTGCCAGTATGTCAGGCTATGGCTACACCTTC	CASMSGYGYTF
NA	TRBV27	TRBJ1-5	NA	TGTGCCAGCAGTTCTAATAGCAATCAGCCCCAGCATTTT	CASSSNSNQPQHF
NA	TRBV6-5	TRBJ2-2	TRBD1	TGTGCCAGCCGCGGACAGGGGATTGTTCCCGGGGAGCTGTTTTTT	CASRGQGIVPGELFF
NA	TRBV5-6	TRBJ2-1	TRBD2	TGTGCCAGCAGCCGTCCCGGGACTCCGGGGGGGCACAATGAGCAGTTCTTC	CASSRPGTPGGHNEQFF
NA	TRBV7-3	TRBJ2-5	TRBD1	TGTGCCAGCAGAAGGACAGGGGCGGACCAAGAGACCCAGTACTTC	CASRRTGADQETQYF
few	TRBV5-4	TRBJ2-2	NA	TGTGCCAGCAGCCGGTCGGCCGGGGAGCTGTTTTTT	CASSRSAGELFF
NA	TRBV11-2	TRBJ2-5	TRBD2	TGTGCCAGCCTGCACGGACTAGCTGAGGAGACCCAGTACTTC	CASLHGLAEETQYF
once	TRBV5-1	TRBJ2-7	NA	TGCGCCAGCAGCTTGGCCGACCGGCGGAGCGAGCAGTACTTC	CASSLADRRSEQYF
NA	TRBV29-1	TRBJ2-1	TRBD2	TGCAGCGTGGGGGGACTAGCGGGGGGGCCGGGTAGGTGGAATGAGCAGTTCTTC	CSVGGLAGGPGRWNEQFF
NA	TRBV2	TRBJ2-5	TRBD2	TGTGCCAGCAGGCCGACTAGCGGGGGGATCCAAGAGACCCAGTACTTC	CASRPTSGGIQETQYF
NA	TRBV6-5	TRBJ1-1	TRBD1	TGTGCCAGCAGTTACGCACAGGGGGCGATTGAAGCTTTCTTT	CASSYAQGAIEAFF
few	TRBV19	TRBJ2-4	NA	TGTGCCAGTTCCAGGGGCGGGGAGGGAAACATTCAGTACTTC	CASSRGGEGNIQYF
NA	TRBV2	TRBJ2-5	TRBD2	TGTGCCAGCAAAGAAAACAGCGGGGCGGGGAAAGAGACCCAGTACTTC	CASKENSGAGKETQYF
NA	TRBV7-8	TRBJ2-3	NA	TGTGCCAGCAGCCCACAGGGCACCCTCACAGATACGCAGTATTTT	CASSPQGTLTDTQYF
NA	TRBV7-2	TRBJ1-1	TRBD1	TGTGCCAGCAGCCTCGGCCCAGGGACAGGGGCGTGGGACACTGAAGCTTTCTTT	CASSLGPGTGAWDTEAFF
NA	TRBV6-5	TRBJ2-3	TRBD2	TGTGCCAGCAGTAGACTAGCGGGTGATGCAGATACGCAGTATTTT	CASSRLAGDADTQYF
NA	TRBV5-4	TRBJ2-1	TRBD1	TGTGCCAGCAGCCCCCGGGACAGGGGAAACAATGAGCAGTTCTTC	CASSPRDRGNNEQFF
NA	TRBV5-8	TRBJ2-1	NA	TGTGCCAGCAGCTTGCCAGGGAATGAGCAGTTCTTC	CASSLPGNEQFF
NA	TRBV10-2	TRBJ2-5	NA	TGCGCCAGCAGCCGGGTCTCGTACCAAGAGACCCAGTACTTC	CASSRVSYQETQYF
NA	TRBV7-6	TRBJ2-5	TRBD1	TGTGCCAGCAGCCCCCGACAGGGACAGACCCAGTACTTC	CASSPRQGQTQYF
NA	TRBV18	TRBJ2-5	NA	TGTGCCAGCTCACCGGAGAGGGGGGGTGGGCAGTACTTC	CASSPERGGGQYF
once	TRBV11-3	TRBJ2-1	TRBD2	TGTGCCAGCAGCTTATATGGGGAGCGGGAGGGGGATGAGCAGTTCTTC	CASSLYGEREGDEQFF
NA	TRBV27	TRBJ2-3	TRBD2	TGTGCCAGCAGTTTATCACTAGCGGGGGGCACAGATACGCAGTATTTT	CASSLSLAGGTDTQYF
NA	TRBV4-1	TRBJ2-5	TRBD1	TGCGCCAGCAGCCGGGGCGGGACAGGGCAAGAGACCCAGTACTTC	CASSRGGTGQETQYF
NA	TRBV7-7	TRBJ2-2	TRBD2	TGTGCTAGCAGCCCCAGGTGGCTAGCGGGAGTACAGACCGGGGAGCTGTTTTTT	CASSPRWLAGVQTGELFF
NA	TRBV19	TRBJ2-7	NA	TGTGCCAGTAGTATTGGGCAGGGGTTGTACGAGCAGTACTTC	CASSIGQGLYEQYF
NA	TRBV9	TRBJ2-1	NA	TGTGCCAGCAGCGTAGCCCCCCGCTCCTACAATGAGCAGTTCTTC	CASSVAPRSYNEQFF
NA	TRBV10-2	TRBJ2-1	TRBD2	TGCGCCAGCAGTGAGCCGAGCGGGGCCTCCTACAATGAGCAGTTCTTC	CASSEPSGASYNEQFF
NA	TRBV30	TRBJ1-2	NA	TGTGCCTCAGCTCCCGGGAACGGCTACACCTTC	CASAPGNGYTF
NA	TRBV6-5	TRBJ2-1	TRBD2	TGTGCCAGCAGGTACCTAGCGGGGCTATACAATGAGCAGTTCTTC	CASRYLAGLYNEQFF
NA	TRBV6-1	TRBJ1-1	TRBD1	TGTGCCAGCAGCCGGGACAGGGGTCTGAACACTGAAGCTTTCTTT	CASSRDRGLNTEAFF
NA	TRBV4-2	TRBJ1-2	NA	TGTGCCAGCAGCCAAGATCGTGGGGGCAACTATGGCTACACCTTC	CASSQDRGGNYGYTF
NA	TRBV14	TRBJ1-2	NA	TGTGCCAGCAGCCAATGGGGTGGACTCGGAGGCTACACCTTC	CASSQWGGLGGYTF
NA	TRBV9	TRBJ1-2	NA	TGTGCCAGCAGCGAACAGGGACATGGCTACACCTTC	CASSEQGHGYTF
few	TRBV9	TRBJ2-2	NA	TGTGCCAGCAGCGGACTCTACGGGGAGCTGTTTTTT	CASSGLYGELFF
few	TRBV11-2	TRBJ2-7	TRBD2	TGTGCCAGCAGCGCCTTAGCGGGAAGCTCCTACGAGCAGTACTTC	CASSALAGSSYEQYF
NA	TRBV9	TRBJ1-2	NA	TGTGCCAGCAGCGTAGCCGTCGGAGACTATGGCTACACCTTC	CASSVAVGDYGYTF
few	TRBV19	TRBJ1-1	TRBD1	TGTGCCAGTAGTATGACAGGGGGCTTCTCTGAAGCTTTCTTT	CASSMTGGFSEAFF
few	TRBV6-1	TRBJ1-1	NA	TGTGCCAGCAGTGAAGCCACAGGAGTTGAAGCTTTCTTT	CASSEATGVEAFF
NA	TRBV9	TRBJ2-2	TRBD1	TGTGCCAGCAGCTCAAGGGACAGATCGAACACCGGGGAGCTGTTTTTT	CASSSRDRSNTGELFF
NA	TRBV5-4	TRBJ1-2	NA	TGTGCCAGCAGCTTCCGGACAGCCTATGGCTACACCTTC	CASSFRTAYGYTF
NA	TRBV19	TRBJ1-2	NA	TGTGCCAGTAGCCCCTCCAGGGGAGCTAACTATGGCTACACCTTC	CASSPSRGANYGYTF
NA	TRBV27	TRBJ1-2	TRBD1	TGTGCCAGCAGTTTTAACAGGGGCGCGGGGGGCTACACCTTC	CASSFNRGAGGYTF
many	TRBV19	TRBJ1-2	NA	TGTGCCAGTAGTGTCGGTGCTTCAACCTTCCGCTATGGCTACACCTTC	CASSVGASTFRYGYTF
once	TRBV11-2	TRBJ1-1	TRBD1	TGTGCCAGCAGGCCGACAGGGGGCTTCACTGAAGCTTTCTTT	CASRPTGGFTEAFF
NA	TRBV6-5	TRBJ1-2	NA	TGTGCCAGCAGTTACGGACAGAACTATGGCTACACCTTC	CASSYGQNYGYTF
few	TRBV5-5	TRBJ2-7	NA	TGTGCCAGCAGCTTGGAACCACCGCGCGAGCAGTACTTC	CASSLEPPREQYF
NA	TRBV30	TRBJ2-5	NA	TGTGCCTGGAGTCCCCGAGGGGGCCAAGAGACCCAGTACTTC	CAWSPRGGQETQYF